The 30 T cell receptor beta chains presented below share a single source sample, sequenced in a study of CD8+CD57+ T cells in acquired aplastic anemia. CDR3 and TCR beta VDJ profiling relied on a genomic DNA template. TCRdb independently ran MiXCR on the reads; one entry per CDR3 protein. Counted here are over 150,000 distinct CDR3 sequences, roughly 47% occurring once; the ten biggest clones make up approximately 1%. Sequenced sample: sorted CD4+, CD8+, or CD8+CD57+ T cells (not recorded which) from PBMCs. The receptors derive from a human donor in good health.

This clonotype was seen a single time. The rearrangement uses TRBV7-2 and TRBJ2-5; no reliable D call. Trimming cost V 6 bases and J 7 bases, with 3 bases left between them. CDR1 and CDR2 (germline): SGHTA, FQGNSA. The CDR3 consists of 9 residues. CDR3 DNA: TGTGCCAGCAGGCCGACCCAGTACTTC. This sequence encodes CASRPTQYF.

The rearrangement uses TRBV29-1 and TRBJ2-7; a weak D match, TRBD1 (5 bases). The CDR3 is 13 amino acids. Germline assignment: CDR1 SQVTM and CDR2 ANQGSEA. V lost 4 bases and J lost 2, with 12 bases in between. The CDR3 bases are TGCAGCGTTGGTAGGCAGGGTGCCTACGAGCAGTACTTC. Translating gives CSVGRQGAYEQYF.

The chain combines TRBV7-8 with TRBJ2-5, with D perhaps matching TRBD1 (6 bases). Matching the DNA end better, TRBJ2-1 makes the J call doubtful. CDR1 is SGHVS and CDR2 is FQNEAQ in the germline V gene. The CDR3 spans 14 residues. CDR3 protein: CASSQDSAHNEQFF. CDR3 DNA: TGTGCCAGCAGTCAGGACAGCGCCCACAATGAGCAGTTCTTC.

This clonotype was detected ten times or more. The V call is TRBV12-3 or TRBV12-4, the J call TRBJ1-2, with a possible D match to TRBD1 (5 bases). V dropped 6 bases and J dropped 5 bases, with 16 bases sitting between them. The CDR3 has 14 residues. CDR3 DNA sequence: TGTGCCAGCAGAACGTCCGGGACGGGGTATGGCTACACCTTC. This codes for CASRTSGTGYGYTF.

This clonotype occurred many times. The chain combines TRBV2 with TRBJ2-1, with 13 bases fitting TRBD2. Germline CDR1 SNHLY, CDR2 FYNNEI. CDR3 length: 17 residues. V lost 6 bases and J lost 9; bases outside the gene matches: 14. In nucleotides, the CDR3 is TGTGCCAGCAGAGACCCGGAACTAGCGGGAGGGGAGGGTGAGCAGTTCTTC. The encoded protein is CASRDPELAGGEGEQFF.

This clonotype was picked up many times. The rearrangement joins TRBV5-5 to TRBJ2-3; 7 bases line up with TRBD1. V shed 4 bases, J shed 2 bases, and the junction held 7 bases outside the gene matches. Germline CDR1 and CDR2: SGHKS and YYEKEE (reference sequence). CDR3 size: 15 residues. CDR3 in amino acids: CASSVDRWDTDTQYF. CDR3 sequence (DNA): TGTGCCAGCAGCGTGGACAGGTGGGACACAGATACGCAGTATTTT.

In its sample, this clonotype was seen many times. CDR3 residues: CATSDPGSNQPQHF. CDR3 DNA: TGTGCCACCAGTGATCCAGGGTCCAATCAGCCCCAGCATTTT. The chain is built from TRBV24-1 and TRBJ1-5, with D perhaps matching TRBD1 (5 bases). V dropped 3 bases and J dropped 3 bases, with 8 bases sitting between them. The CDR3 runs to 14 residues. From germline, CDR1 is KGHDR and CDR2 SFDVKD.

Many counts were recorded for this clonotype. The V and J genes are TRBV20-1 and TRBJ1-3; D call uncertain. This CDR3 has 13 amino acids. Looked up from germline, CDR1 is DFQATT and CDR2 is SNEGSKA (reference sequence). V was pared by 4 bases and J by 0 bases, with 7 bases between. CDR3 in amino acids: CSAKENSGNTIYF. The DNA of the CDR3 is TGCAGTGCTAAAGAAAACTCTGGAAACACCATATATTTT.

J is TRBJ2-1 and V is TRBV3-1; the match to TRBD2 covers 13 bases. V lost 3 bases to trimming and J lost 8 bases; unmatched junction nucleotides: 7. The CDR3 sequence is 16 residues long. Per the germline V gene, CDR1 is LGHDT and CDR2 is YNNKEL (reference sequence). CDR3 DNA sequence: TGTGCCAGCAGCCAGGGACTAGCGGGAAGTTACGATGAGCAGTTCTTC. It translates to CASSQGLAGSYDEQFF.

The CDR3 loop is CASSLHGAGGTEAFF. CDR3 in DNA: TGTGCCAGCAGCTTGCATGGGGCGGGCGGCACTGAAGCTTTCTTT. V and J are TRBV11-2 and TRBJ1-1; TRBD1 might be the D (5 bases). Trimming removed 3 bases at V and 4 bases at J, with 15 bases between. The germline gives CDR1 SGHAT, CDR2 FQNNGV. This CDR3 spans 15 amino acids. The full variable domain, with the rest looked up from reference TRBV11-2 and TRBJ1-1, is EAGVAQSPRYKIIEKRQSVAFWCNPISGHATLYWYQQILGQGPKLLIQFQNNGVVDDSQLPKDRFSAERLKGVDSTLKIQPAKLEDSAVYLCASSLHGAGGTEAFFGQGTRLTVV.

V and J are TRBV5-1 and TRBJ2-7; the match to TRBD1 covers 7 bases. The CDR3 extends over 13 amino acids. Germline-derived CDR1 and CDR2 are SGHRS and YFSETQ. Trimming at V came to 0 bases and at J to 5 bases, leaving 2 bases not matched to a gene. This chain's CDR3 is CASSLGQGNEQYF. CDR3 DNA sequence: TGCGCCAGCAGCTTGGGACAGGGAAACGAGCAGTACTTC.

This clonotype was counted ten times or more. V gene TRBV2 combines with J gene TRBJ2-7; maybe TRBD2 (6 bases). Germline V lookup: CDR1 SNHLY, CDR2 FYNNEI. The CDR3 runs to 12 residues. Trimming took off 8 bases at V and 5 bases at J, with 13 bases between the two ends. CDR3 in DNA: TGTGCCAGCCATGGGGCGGGGCACGAGCAGTACTTC. Protein product: CASHGAGHEQYF.

This clonotype was seen repeatedly, ten times or more. V gene TRBV5-1 combines with J gene TRBJ1-1; D is possibly TRBD1 (5 bases). CDR1 is SGHRS, CDR2 YFSETQ, per germline. This CDR3 spans 14 amino acids. V was pared by 6 bases and J by 7 bases, with 19 bases between. CDR3 residues: CASTEGGGSGEAFF. CDR3 sequence (DNA): TGCGCCAGCACCGAGGGTGGGGGATCCGGTGAAGCTTTCTTT. The full variable domain, completed using reference TRBV5-1 and TRBJ1-1, is KAGVTQTPRYLIKTRGQQVTLSCSPISGHRSVSWYQQTPGQGLQFLFEYFSETQRNKGNFPGRFSGRQFSNSRSEMNVSTLELGDSALYLCASTEGGGSGEAFFGQGTRLTVV.

This clonotype has at least ten counts. The rearrangement links TRBV9 to TRBJ1-4, with TRBD1 identical over 9 bases. Per the germline V gene, CDR1 is SGDLS and CDR2 is YYNGEE. The length of the CDR3 is 15 residues. Trimming at V came to 5 bases and at J to 8 bases, leaving 10 bases not matched to a gene. CDR3 in DNA: TGTGCCAGCAGTGTTACAGGGGGCCAATGGGAAAAACTGTTTTTT. The encoded protein is CASSVTGGQWEKLFF.

This clonotype was observed at least ten times. This chain uses TRBV9 with TRBJ2-7, with TRBD2 matching over 10 bases. The germline V gene has CDR1 SGDLS and CDR2 YYNGEE. J lost 3 bases, V lost 0 bases, and 3 bases had no gene match. The CDR3 runs to 15 residues. The CDR3 DNA reads as TGTGCCAGCAGCGTAGCTAGCGGGAGTATCTACGAGCAGTACTTC. As protein: CASSVASGSIYEQYF.

This clonotype was observed at least ten times. CDR3 in DNA: TGTGCCAGCAGTTCCGCCAGCGGGGCAGGGGAGACCCAGTACTTC. Its translation is CASSSASGAGETQYF. J is TRBJ2-5 and V is TRBV2, with TRBD2 matching 7 bases. The V gene end was trimmed by 5 bases and the J gene end by 5 bases; junction bases not matched to a gene: 11. This CDR3 comprises 15 residues. Germline values: CDR1 SNHLY, CDR2 FYNNEI.

This clonotype was picked up a small number of times. The V and J genes are TRBV24-1 and TRBJ2-5, with 8 bases lining up with TRBD1. The junction had 5 bases not matched to a gene; V was cut back by 3 bases and J by 3 bases. Germline V gives CDR1 KGHDR, CDR2 SFDVKD. The CDR3 extends over 15 amino acids. Here the CDR3 DNA reads TGTGCCACCAGTGATAATGACAGGGGAGAAGAGACCCAGTACTTC. Translation gives CATSDNDRGEETQYF.

This clonotype was picked up one time. The chain couples TRBV19 to TRBJ1-1, with unresolved D. Germline values: CDR1 LNHDA, CDR2 SQIVND (reference sequence). This CDR3 has 14 amino acids. V shed 5 bases and J shed 3 bases, with 13 bases lying between them. The CDR3, as DNA: TGTGCCAGTAGTCGTCCGACGGGATACACTGAAGCTTTCTTT. Translation: CASSRPTGYTEAFF.

This clonotype was counted only a few times. CDR3 sequence reads: CASNQQGPYNEQFF. CDR3 DNA: TGTGCCAGTAATCAACAGGGGCCCTACAATGAGCAGTTCTTC. This chain connects TRBV19 to TRBJ2-1; 7 bases map to TRBD1. CDR3 length equals 14 residues. The germline V gene has CDR1 LNHDA and CDR2 SQIVND (reference sequence). Unmatched junction bases numbered 5, after V lost 7 bases and J lost 2 bases.

The chain uses TRBV11-2 and TRBJ2-7; 7 bases line up with TRBD2. The CDR3 extends over 13 amino acids. With V trimmed by 4 bases and J by 6 bases, 6 bases remained unmatched. Germline V gene lookup returns CDR1 SGHAT and CDR2 FQNNGV. CDR3 region: CASSSRREGEQYF. CDR3 DNA: TGTGCCAGCAGCTCCCGAAGGGAGGGCGAGCAGTACTTC.

About this clonotype itself: A junction boundary mismatches the germline segment, possibly from a read error. The chain recombines TRBV29-1 with TRBJ2-5; no clear D. Germline V CDR1 and CDR2: SQVTM, ANQGSEA. This CDR3 comprises 12 residues. CDR3 region: CSVEVGSKTQYF. CDR3 sequence (DNA): TGCAGCGTCGAAGTTGGGTCGAAGACCCAGTACTTC.

This clonotype was picked up many times. This chain uses TRBV5-1 with TRBJ1-5; 9 bases map to TRBD1. J lost 5 bases, V lost 4 bases, and 4 bases had no gene match. This CDR3 contains 14 residues. The germline CDR1 and CDR2 sequences are SGHRS and YFSETQ. CDR3 amino acids: CASSQDRGDQPQHF. The CDR3 DNA follows: TGCGCCAGCAGCCAGGACAGGGGAGATCAGCCCCAGCATTTT.

The CDR3 sequence is CAISESHRPPNYGYTF. The CDR3 DNA reads as TGTGCCATCAGTGAGTCCCACAGGCCTCCTAACTATGGCTACACCTTC. J is TRBJ1-2 and V is TRBV10-3, with a possible D match to TRBD1 (5 bases). The CDR3 covers 16 residues. Per germline, CDR1 ENHRY and CDR2 SYGVKD. Between the trimmed V and J ends, which lost 0 bases and 0 bases, there was a span of 11 bases.

V usage is TRBV5-1 and J usage is TRBJ2-7; 9 bases fit TRBD1. Unmatched junction bases numbered 12, after V lost 7 bases and J lost 1 base. This CDR3 spans 16 amino acids. Germline values: CDR1 SGHRS, CDR2 YFSETQ. Here the CDR3 reads CASGLGQGVLSYEQYF. In DNA, the CDR3 is TGCGCCAGCGGTCTGGGACAGGGAGTTTTGTCCTACGAGCAGTACTTC.

This chain uses TRBV19 with TRBJ2-7; 7 nucleotides align to TRBD1. The germline V gene encodes CDR1 LNHDA and CDR2 SQIVND (reference sequence). V shed 5 bases and J 4 bases; nucleotides not matched to a gene: 8. CDR3 size: 14 residues. Here the CDR3 DNA reads TGTGCCAGTAGTGCCGGGACAGTTCTGTACGAGCAGTACTTC. Its translation is CASSAGTVLYEQYF. Using reference TRBV19 and TRBJ2-7 for the parts outside the CDR3, the full variable domain is DGGITQSPKYLFRKEGQNVTLSCEQNLNHDAMYWYRQDPGQGLRLIYYSQIVNDFQKGDIAEGYSVSREKKESFPLTVTSAQKNPTAFYLCASSAGTVLYEQYFGPGTRLTVT.

This clonotype has a count of ten or more. CDR3 loop: CATSTGGREKLFF. CDR3 in DNA: TGTGCCACCAGCACAGGGGGCCGGGAAAAACTGTTTTTT. The V gene is TRBV15, the J gene TRBJ1-4; 8 nucleotides align to TRBD1. CDR3 length: 13 amino acids. Germline CDR1 LNHNV, CDR2 YYDKDF (reference sequence). Unmatched junction bases numbered 3, after V lost 4 bases and J lost 8 bases. Based on the CDR3 plus reference TRBV15 and TRBJ1-4, the full variable domain is DAMVIQNPRYQVTQFGKPVTLSCSQTLNHNVMYWYQQKSSQAPKLLFHYYDKDFNNEADTPDNFQSRRPNTSFCFLDIRSPGLGDTAMYLCATSTGGREKLFFGSGTQLSVL.

The chain couples TRBV7-2 to TRBJ2-3; a possible D gene is TRBD2 (6 bases). The CDR3 length is 13 residues. V lost 3 bases and J lost 5, with 9 bases in between. Germline assignment: CDR1 SGHTA and CDR2 FQGNSA. CDR3 bases: TGTGCCAGCAGCTTGCAGGGAGGAGATACGCAGTATTTT. The encoded protein is CASSLQGGDTQYF. Looking up the rest from reference TRBV7-2 and TRBJ2-3 gives the full variable domain: GAGVSQSPSNKVTEKGKDVELRCDPISGHTALYWYRQSLGQGLEFLIYFQGNSAPDKSGLPSDRFSAERTGGSVSTLTIQRTQQEDSAVYLCASSLQGGDTQYFGPGTRLTVL.

This clonotype was seen repeatedly, ten times or more. V gene TRBV6-1 combines with J gene TRBJ1-6, with no clear D. CDR3 size: 16 residues. V dropped 6 bases and J dropped 0 bases, with 12 bases sitting between them. CDR1 is MNHNS, CDR2 SASEGT, per germline. The CDR3 loop is CASRGTESSYNSPLHF. In nucleotides, the CDR3 is TGTGCCAGCAGGGGTACAGAGAGCTCCTATAATTCACCCCTCCACTTT.

This clonotype has at least ten counts. The gene calls are TRBV7-6 and TRBJ1-1, with D possibly matching TRBD1 (5 bases). Germline V gene sequence: CDR1 SGHVS, CDR2 FNYEAQ. This CDR3 region has 14 residues. V was cut by 2 bases and J by 2 bases, with 9 bases left in between. CDR3: CASSLRGANTEAFF. As DNA, the CDR3 is TGTGCCAGCAGCTTAAGGGGCGCCAACACTGAAGCTTTCTTT.

The chain is built from TRBV19 and TRBJ1-6; D is perhaps TRBD1 (5 bases). V shed 10 bases and J shed 7 bases, with 11 bases lying between them. This CDR3 contains 12 residues. Germline values: CDR1 LNHDA, CDR2 SQIVND (reference sequence). CDR3 nucleotides: TGTGCCACCAGGGACCGAAATTCACCCCTCCACTTT. It yields the protein CATRDRNSPLHF.